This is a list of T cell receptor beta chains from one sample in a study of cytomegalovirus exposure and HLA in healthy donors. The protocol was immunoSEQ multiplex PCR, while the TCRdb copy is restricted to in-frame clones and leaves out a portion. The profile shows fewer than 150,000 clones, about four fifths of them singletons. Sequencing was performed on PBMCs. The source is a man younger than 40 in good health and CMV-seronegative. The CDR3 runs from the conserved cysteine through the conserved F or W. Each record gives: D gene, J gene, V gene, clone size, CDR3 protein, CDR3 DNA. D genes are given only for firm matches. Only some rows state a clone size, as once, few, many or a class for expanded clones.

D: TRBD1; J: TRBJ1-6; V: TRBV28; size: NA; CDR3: CASSFQGTGLSPLHF; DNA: TGTGCCAGCAGTTTCCAAGGGACAGGGCTTTCACCCCTCCACTTT
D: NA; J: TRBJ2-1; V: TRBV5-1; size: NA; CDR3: CASLEAASNEQFF; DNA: TGCGCCAGCCTAGAAGCGGCAAGCAATGAGCAGTTCTTC
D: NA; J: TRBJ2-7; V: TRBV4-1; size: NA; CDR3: CASSQMIQSTYEQYF; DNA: TGCGCCAGCAGCCAAATGATACAGTCTACCTACGAGCAGTACTTC
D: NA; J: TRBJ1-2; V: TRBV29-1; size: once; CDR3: CSVEDPNRADGYTF; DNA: TGCAGCGTTGAAGATCCCAACAGGGCTGACGGCTACACCTTC
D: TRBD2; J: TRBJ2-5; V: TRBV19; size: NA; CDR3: CASSGLAGAGETQYF; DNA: TGTGCCAGTAGTGGACTAGCGGGAGCCGGAGAGACCCAGTACTTC
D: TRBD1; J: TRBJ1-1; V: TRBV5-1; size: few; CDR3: CASSNGQGGIPVNTEAFF; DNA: TGCGCCAGCAGCAATGGACAGGGAGGTATCCCGGTGAACACTGAAGCTTTCTTT
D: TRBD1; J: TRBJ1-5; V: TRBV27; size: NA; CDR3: CASSIGQGLGNQPQHF; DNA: TGTGCCAGCAGTATCGGACAGGGGCTCGGCAATCAGCCCCAGCATTTT
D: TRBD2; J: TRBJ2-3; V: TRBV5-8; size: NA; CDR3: CASSLQHVAGGVGDTQYF; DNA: TGTGCCAGCAGCCTCCAACACGTAGCGGGAGGCGTCGGGGATACGCAGTATTTT
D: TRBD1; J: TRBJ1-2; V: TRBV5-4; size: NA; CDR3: CASSLSGTDGYTF; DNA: TGTGCCAGCAGCTTGAGTGGGACAGATGGCTACACCTTC
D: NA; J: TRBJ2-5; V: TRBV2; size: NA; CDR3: CASSTDSSQETQYF; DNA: TGTGCCAGCAGTACGGACAGTTCACAAGAGACCCAGTACTTC
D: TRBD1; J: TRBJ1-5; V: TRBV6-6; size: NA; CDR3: CASSFGTAGNQPQNF; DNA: TGTGCCAGCAGTTTCGGGACAGCCGGCAATCAGCCCCAGAATTTT
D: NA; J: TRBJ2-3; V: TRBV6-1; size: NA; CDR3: CASSKGAAKRSTDTQYF; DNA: TGTGCCAGCAGTAAAGGGGCGGCGAAGCGGAGCACAGATACGCAGTATTTT
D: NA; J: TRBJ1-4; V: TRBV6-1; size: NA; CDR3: CASSQVYEKLFF; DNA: TGTGCCAGCAGCCAGGTGTATGAAAAACTGTTTTTT
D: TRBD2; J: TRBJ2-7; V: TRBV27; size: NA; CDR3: CASSSTRLAGTYEQYF; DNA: TGTGCCAGCAGTTCGACCAGACTAGCGGGAACCTACGAGCAGTACTTC
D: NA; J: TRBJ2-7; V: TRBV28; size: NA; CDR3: CASPDRISYEQYF; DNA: TGTGCCAGCCCCGACAGAATTTCCTACGAGCAGTACTTC
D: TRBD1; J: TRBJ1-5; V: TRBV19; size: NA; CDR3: CASSGQGKGDISNQPQHF; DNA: TGTGCCAGTAGCGGACAGGGAAAAGGTGATATAAGCAATCAGCCCCAGCATTTT
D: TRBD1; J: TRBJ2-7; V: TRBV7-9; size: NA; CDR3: CASSIWTGRYEQYF; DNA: TGTGCCAGCAGCATTTGGACAGGGAGGTACGAGCAGTACTTC
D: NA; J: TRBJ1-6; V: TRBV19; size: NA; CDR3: CASSVAGTSYNSPLHF; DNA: TGTGCCAGTAGTGTCGCAGGAACATCCTATAATTCACCCCTCCACTTT
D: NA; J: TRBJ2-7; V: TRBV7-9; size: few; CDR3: CASSKTGFMEYF; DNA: TGTGCCAGCAGCAAAACAGGGTTCATGGAGTACTTC
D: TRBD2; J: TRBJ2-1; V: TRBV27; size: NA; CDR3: CASSFLGLAGGPRNNEQFF; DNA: TGTGCCAGCAGTTTTCTTGGACTAGCGGGAGGGCCTAGGAACAATGAGCAGTTCTTC
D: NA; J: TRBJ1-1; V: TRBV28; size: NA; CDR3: CASKTGTPVNTEAFF; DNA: TGTGCCAGCAAGACCGGGACACCCGTTAACACTGAAGCTTTCTTT
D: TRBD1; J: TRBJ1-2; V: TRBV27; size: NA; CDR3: CASSISQQGAYYGHTF; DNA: TGTGCCAGCAGTATCTCGCAACAGGGGGCGTATTATGGCCACACCTTC